The present T cell receptor (beta chain) was sequenced within a study of early T cells in non-severe SARS-CoV-2 infection. In the study overall: The authors sequenced bulk RNA from unsorted whole blood, leaving chains unpaired.

There are 18 residues in the CDR3. V was pared by 0 bases and J by 4 bases, with 19 bases between. Germline V gene sequence: CDR1 SGHTA, CDR2 FQGNSA. This clonotype was observed at least ten times. Each cDNA molecule carried a unique molecular identifier. TCRdb reprocessed the 5' RACE reads with MiXCR, giving one entry per CDR3 protein. The sample includes about 84,000 distinct CDR3 sequences, 9% to 13% seen only once; the top ten take about 2.7%. The genes are TRBV7-2 and TRBJ1-5; perhaps TRBD1 as D (6 bases). This receptor was taken from an adult who was a healthcare worker with PCR-confirmed SARS-CoV-2 infection or an uninfected control (not recorded which). Sequenced input: whole blood. The CDR3 region has the DNA TGTGCCAGCAGCTTAGCCCAACAGGGCTCCTACGGTAATCAGCCCCAGCATTTT. Amino acid sequence: CASSLAQQGSYGNQPQHF.